This record concerns one TCR beta chain sequence. What it binds is not known. Data came from immunoSEQ multiplex PCR; TCRdb stores just in-frame clones and leaves some out. Among some 130,000 clones listed, 87% were seen once. The sample belongs to a study of T cell responses to AZD1222 COVID-19 vaccine. Regarding the study as a whole: The donor cohort was predominantly white British with a female majority, and clonal diversity may have been underestimated. Compared with day 0, the breadth and depth of the Spike-specific TCR repertoire rose significantly after two doses of AZD1222. Reportedly, close to half of spike-specific TCRs are directed against unmutated variant regions.

The clonotype was recovered from an adult in good health. The sample here was peripheral blood, taken on day 0 of AZD1222 vaccination.

The CDR3 DNA reads as TGTGCCAGCAGTGAAAGGTTCACCATGTACGAGCAGTACTTC. Its translation: CASSERFTMYEQYF. The chain recombines TRBV6-1 with TRBJ2-7; D gene uncertain. The germline V gene has CDR1 MNHNS and CDR2 SASEGT. V lost 2 bases and J lost 4, with 12 bases in between. The CDR3 is made up of 14 amino acids.